The clone carrying this TCR beta chain was observed at least ten times. This CDR3 spans 17 amino acids. Germline V gives CDR1 ENHRY, CDR2 SYGVKD. Germline trimming cut 0 bases from V and 5 bases from J; bases unmatched to any gene: 9. For TCRbeta, the library was prepared with unique molecular identifiers. TCRdb reprocessed the PCR reads with MiXCR, giving one entry per CDR3 protein. This table has almost 500,000 distinct CDR3 sequences, about 10% appearing once. The source of the sample is a study of T-cell reconstitution after alpha-beta-depleted transplantation in children. The sequence came from a child younger than 10 with inherited bone marrow failure, due to receive a stem cell transplant. This chain uses TRBV10-3 with TRBJ1-5, with 8 positions matching TRBD1. Sequencing was performed on PBMCs, taken before TCRalphabeta/CD19-depleted stem cell transplant. CDR3 sequence reads: CAISESWAGGPDQPQHF. CDR3 DNA: TGTGCCATCAGTGAGTCATGGGCAGGGGGCCCGGATCAGCCCCAGCATTTT.